A single sample is the source of the 20 T cell receptor beta chains below, sequenced in a study of regulatory T cells in long-lasting Graves disease. Construction of TCR beta libraries relied on iRepertoire HTBI primers and on Arm-PCR targeting CDR3 regions. TCRdb processed the multiplex PCR reads anew with MiXCR; each CDR3 protein has one entry. Seen here are fewer than 500,000 distinct CDR3 sequences, about 16% observed once, and the top ten hold approximately 12%. Described time point: newly diagnosed GD, antithyroid drugs for less than 3 months. PBMC-extracted RNA yielded the TCR library. This sample also belongs to another study, concerning T cells in Graves' hyperthyroidism and ophthalmopathy.

The sample was peripheral blood mononuclear cells (PBMCs), taken at new diagnosis, from a patient treated with antithyroid drugs. The receptors originated from a man aged 35 to 55 with Graves disease.

This clonotype occurred a few times. Its ends do not fully match the called genes, so a read error is possible. This rearrangement joins TRBV7-8 to TRBJ2-7; TRBD2 agrees at 10 bases. The CDR3 length is 15 residues. CDR1 is SGHVS, CDR2 FQNEAQ, per germline. The CDR3: CANSLASGSSYEQYF. CDR3 sequence (DNA): TGTGCCAACAGCTTAGCTAGCGGGAGCTCCTACGAGCAGTACTTC.

This clonotype was counted ten times or more. The chain carries TRBV7-9 and TRBJ2-5; D possibly corresponds to TRBD2 (5 bases). Germline V gene data show CDR1 as SEHNR and CDR2 as FQNEAQ (reference sequence). V was pared by 4 bases and J by 5 bases, with 11 bases between. The CDR3 covers 13 residues. The CDR3 coding sequence is TGTGCCAGCAGCTCAGGAGGTACCGAGACCCAGTACTTC. Its translation is CASSSGGTETQYF.

This clonotype was detected ten times or more. The chain employs TRBV11-1 and TRBJ2-7; 8 bases match TRBD1. In germline, CDR1 is SGHAT, CDR2 FQDESV (reference sequence). This CDR3 has 14 amino acids. J gave up 5 bases and V 5 bases, and 8 bases lay outside the gene matches. In DNA form, the CDR3 reads TGTGCCAGCAGCCCTCGGACAGGGACGAACGAGCAGTACTTC. This gives the protein CASSPRTGTNEQYF.

This sequence joins TRBV10-1 and TRBJ2-2, with D perhaps matching TRBD1 (5 bases). In germline, CDR1 is WNHNN, CDR2 SYGVQD (reference sequence). The CDR3 is 13 residues long. Trimming cost V 5 bases and J 5 bases, with 9 bases left between them. CDR3 coding DNA: TGCGCCAGCAGTAGGACACTAACCGGGGAGCTGTTTTTT. Its protein is CASSRTLTGELFF.

This clonotype was observed a handful of times. This rearrangement joins TRBV29-1 to TRBJ2-1; possible D gene TRBD1, 6 bases. This CDR3 comprises 13 residues. In germline, CDR1 is SQVTM, CDR2 ANQGSEA. Trimming removed 6 bases at V and 1 base at J, with 10 bases between. CDR3 DNA sequence: TGCAGCGTACCCGGACAGTCCTACAATGAGCAGTTCTTC. This gives the protein CSVPGQSYNEQFF.

This clonotype was recorded many times. The rearrangement uses TRBV28 and TRBJ2-7; 12 bases agree with TRBD2. V trimming: 8 bases; J trimming: 0 bases; junction bases outside the gene matches: 11. Germline loops: CDR1 MDHEN, CDR2 SYDVKM. CDR3 length: 17 amino acids. The CDR3 DNA sequence: TGTGCCAGCCGGACTAGCGGGAAGTGGGGCACCTCCTACGAGCAGTACTTC. It specifies CASRTSGKWGTSYEQYF.

V and J are TRBV9 and TRBJ1-2; D call uncertain. V lost 7 bases to trimming and J lost 6 bases, with 13 bases between them. The CDR3 loop spans 12 amino acids. CDR1 and CDR2 (germline): SGDLS, YYNGEE. CDR3 coding DNA: TGTGCCAGCGGACCTGATAGAGATGGCTACACCTTC. Residues: CASGPDRDGYTF.

Comment on this clonotype: A junction boundary mismatches the germline segment, possibly from a read error. J is TRBJ2-7 and V is TRBV11-2; D remains unclear. The CDR3 has 13 amino acids. Germline V lookup: CDR1 SGHAT, CDR2 FQNNGV. CDR3 in amino acids: CAGSPGGSYEQYF. CDR3 bases: TGTGCCGGCAGCCCAGGTGGGTCCTACGAGCAGTACTTC.

This clonotype has just a few counts. The chain joins TRBV5-4 to TRBJ2-7, with D possibly TRBD2 on 6 matching bases. Germline V lookup: CDR1 SGHNT, CDR2 YYREEE (reference sequence). The CDR3 is made up of 15 amino acids. V lost 3 bases and J lost 4, with 17 bases in between. CDR3 in DNA: TGTGCCAGCAGCTGGGGAGGAGGGAGCGGGTACGAGCAGTACTTC. Translated: CASSWGGGSGYEQYF.

The DNA for the CDR3 is TGTGCCAGTAGCCCCCTGGGGATAGCGGGGATCCAAGAGACCCAGTACTTC. Protein sequence: CASSPLGIAGIQETQYF. The chain combines TRBV19 with TRBJ2-5; the match to TRBD2 covers 8 bases. J was trimmed by 1 base and V by 6 bases; bases with no gene match: 13. The germline gives CDR1 LNHDA, CDR2 SQIVND (reference sequence). The CDR3 covers 17 residues.

This chain links TRBV14 with TRBJ2-2; the match to TRBD2 covers 9 bases. Trimming at V came to 1 base and at J to 4 bases, leaving 7 bases not matched to a gene. Germline CDR1 and CDR2: SGHDN and FVKESK. This CDR3 spans 17 amino acids. The DNA of the CDR3 is TGTGCCAGCAGCCAAGTTGCGGGAGGGCTGATCACCGGGGAGCTGTTTTTT. Its protein product is CASSQVAGGLITGELFF.

This clonotype was seen ten or more times. This rearrangement joins TRBV5-1 to TRBJ2-7; TRBD1 matches 9 bases. The CDR3 runs 16 residues. V lost 0 bases, J lost 2 bases, and 6 bases stayed unmatched. The germline V gene has CDR1 SGHRS and CDR2 YFSETQ. This chain's CDR3 is CASSLGSGQGAYEQYF. The DNA for the CDR3 is TGCGCCAGCAGCTTGGGATCGGGACAGGGAGCCTACGAGCAGTACTTC.

As concerns this clonotype: Given a much more abundant clone one base away, this may be a read error. This CDR3 fails to terminate in the conserved phenylalanine or tryptophan, so it likely reflects a read error. The gene calls are TRBV28 and TRBJ2-7; D is unclear. CDR3 length: 12 residues. CDR1 and CDR2 (germline): MDHEN, SYDVKM. Trimming shortened V by 5 bases and J by 7 bases, and 12 bases separated the two germline ends. The CDR3 region is CASSIGGWEQYL. The CDR3 nucleotides read TGTGCCAGCAGTATAGGTGGATGGGAGCAGTACCTC.

This clonotype was recorded a few times. V gene TRBV5-1 combines with J gene TRBJ1-1, with D possibly TRBD1 on 5 matching bases. Between the trimmed V and J ends, which lost 5 bases and 6 bases, there was a span of 17 bases. The CDR3 runs 14 residues. Germline loops: CDR1 SGHRS, CDR2 YFSETQ. This CDR3 reads CASRPNIGGAEAFF. CDR3 DNA: TGCGCCAGCAGACCCAATATCGGGGGGGCTGAAGCTTTCTTT.

The V and J genes are TRBV11-2 and TRBJ2-7; TRBD1 or TRBD2 may be the D gene (7 bases each). This CDR3 contains 13 residues. Deletions cut 3 bases from V and 5 bases from J, with 11 bases between. CDR1 SGHAT and CDR2 FQNNGV come from the germline V gene. In DNA, the CDR3 is TGTGCCAGCAGCTTGGGAGGGGGCCACGAGCAGTACTTC. Protein: CASSLGGGHEQYF.

This clonotype was found many times. The rearrangement uses TRBV11-2 and TRBJ2-5; maybe TRBD2 (6 bases). CDR1 is SGHAT and CDR2 is FQNNGV in the germline V gene. The V and J ends lost 3 bases and 3 bases respectively, with 11 bases between them. The CDR3 covers 14 residues. The CDR3 coding sequence is TGTGCCAGCAGCTTTGACCGGACTAAAGAGACCCAGTACTTC. Translated, it gives CASSFDRTKETQYF.

The gene calls are TRBV3-1 and TRBJ2-2, with D perhaps matching TRBD2 (5 bases). V lost 0 bases and J 5 bases, leaving 7 bases between the germline ends. CDR1 and CDR2 (germline): LGHDT, YNNKEL (reference sequence). This CDR3 spans 14 amino acids. CDR3 region: CASSQEGETGELFF. DNA of the CDR3: TGTGCCAGCAGCCAAGAGGGAGAAACCGGGGAGCTGTTTTTT.

This clonotype has at least ten counts. V usage is TRBV30 and J usage is TRBJ1-1; 8 nucleotides align to TRBD1. Germline CDR1 reads GTSNPN; CDR2 reads SVGIG (reference sequence). The CDR3 loop spans 15 amino acids. After removal of 2 bases from V and 10 bases from J, the junction contained 15 bases not matched to a gene. The CDR3 region has the DNA TGTGCCTGGAGTCCTCTGACCCCGACCCAGGGGGCAGCTTTCTTT. Protein sequence: CAWSPLTPTQGAAFF.

The CDR3 sequence: CAWSPGLAGSYNEQFF. The CDR3 coding sequence is TGTGCCTGGAGTCCTGGGCTAGCGGGATCGTACAATGAGCAGTTCTTC. J is TRBJ2-1 and V is TRBV30; 9 bases fit TRBD2. Germline assignment: CDR1 GTSNPN and CDR2 SVGIG (reference sequence). The CDR3 has 16 amino acids. The V and J ends lost 2 bases and 4 bases, in that order; junction bases with no gene match: 9.

This clonotype was recorded many times. The V gene is TRBV20-1, the J gene TRBJ2-7, with D perhaps being TRBD1 or TRBD2 (5 bases each). CDR1 is DFQATT and CDR2 is SNEGSKA in the germline V gene (reference sequence). This CDR3 is 12 amino acids long. Trimming took off 5 bases at V and 4 bases at J, with 12 bases between the two ends. This CDR3 reads CSAGQGVYEQYF. The CDR3 coding sequence is TGCAGTGCTGGCCAGGGAGTTTACGAGCAGTACTTC.